Listed below are T cell receptor beta chains from one sample, sequenced in a study of cytomegalovirus exposure and HLA in healthy donors. Measured with immunoSEQ multiplex PCR; TCRdb has only the in-frame clones, and not every one. The sample shows roughly 180,000 clones, just over 75% of them seen only once. The sample comprised PBMCs. The receptors were sampled from a man aged 18 to 30 in good health and CMV-seronegative. CDR3s include the opening cysteine and the closing phenylalanine or tryptophan. Fields, in order: D gene, V gene, J gene, CDR3 protein. The D gene is left open where the match is weak.

d_gene: NA
v_gene: TRBV25-1
j_gene: TRBJ2-1
CDR3aa: CASSDFGREQFF

d_gene: TRBD1
v_gene: TRBV27
j_gene: TRBJ2-1
CDR3aa: CASSYRDRSFNEQFF

d_gene: TRBD1
v_gene: TRBV30
j_gene: TRBJ2-3
CDR3aa: CASGTGIFHTDTQYF

d_gene: NA
v_gene: TRBV29-1
j_gene: TRBJ1-2
CDR3aa: CSVEGGGGKMCGYTF

d_gene: NA
v_gene: TRBV5-1
j_gene: TRBJ1-1
CDR3aa: CASGAGQRNTEAFF

d_gene: NA
v_gene: TRBV29-1
j_gene: TRBJ2-1
CDR3aa: CSVERADSARNEQFF

d_gene: TRBD2
v_gene: TRBV18
j_gene: TRBJ2-1
CDR3aa: CASSPPGLAANEQFF

d_gene: TRBD1
v_gene: TRBV5-8
j_gene: TRBJ1-5
CDR3aa: CASSSTGGNQPQHF

d_gene: NA
v_gene: TRBV27
j_gene: TRBJ1-4
CDR3aa: CASSLAGGKLFF

d_gene: TRBD1
v_gene: TRBV5-4
j_gene: TRBJ1-2
CDR3aa: CASSVDRANYGYTF

d_gene: TRBD1
v_gene: TRBV18
j_gene: TRBJ1-1
CDR3aa: CASSRDRIFLVNTEAFF

d_gene: NA
v_gene: TRBV6-1
j_gene: TRBJ1-5
CDR3aa: CASSDVGVGQPQHF

d_gene: TRBD1
v_gene: TRBV7-8
j_gene: TRBJ1-4
CDR3aa: CASSRDRVATNEKLFF

d_gene: TRBD1
v_gene: TRBV5-6
j_gene: TRBJ2-3
CDR3aa: CASSLGQGSTDTQYF

d_gene: NA
v_gene: TRBV29-1
j_gene: TRBJ1-2
CDR3aa: CSVVGQGGNYGYTF

d_gene: NA
v_gene: TRBV4-1
j_gene: TRBJ1-5
CDR3aa: CASSRAQGSNQPQHF

d_gene: TRBD2
v_gene: TRBV2
j_gene: TRBJ2-1
CDR3aa: CASRQLLAGGRDEQFF

d_gene: NA
v_gene: TRBV15
j_gene: TRBJ2-5
CDR3aa: CATSRDSHRKETQYF

d_gene: NA
v_gene: TRBV7-9
j_gene: TRBJ1-2
CDR3aa: CASSLSGTNYGYTF

d_gene: TRBD2
v_gene: TRBV11-2
j_gene: TRBJ2-5
CDR3aa: CASRRWLAGSDETQYF

d_gene: NA
v_gene: TRBV13
j_gene: TRBJ1-4
CDR3aa: CASSPGATNEKLFF

d_gene: NA
v_gene: TRBV2
j_gene: TRBJ1-2
CDR3aa: CASSEGGGGYTF

d_gene: NA
v_gene: TRBV7-9
j_gene: TRBJ2-3
CDR3aa: CASSSGVGTSRTDTQYF

d_gene: TRBD2
v_gene: TRBV7-3
j_gene: TRBJ2-5
CDR3aa: CASSLTYGGAGETQYF

d_gene: TRBD1
v_gene: TRBV4-2
j_gene: TRBJ2-7
CDR3aa: CASSQTEGQGSPLSYEQYF

d_gene: NA
v_gene: TRBV7-2
j_gene: TRBJ1-1
CDR3aa: CASSLVNEAFF

d_gene: NA
v_gene: TRBV30
j_gene: TRBJ1-1
CDR3aa: CAWSVGANTEAFF

d_gene: TRBD2
v_gene: TRBV4-3
j_gene: TRBJ2-1
CDR3aa: CASRARLAGEGGQFF

d_gene: TRBD2
v_gene: TRBV7-2
j_gene: TRBJ2-7
CDR3aa: CASGSSGSSAYEQYF

d_gene: NA
v_gene: TRBV11-3
j_gene: TRBJ2-1
CDR3aa: CASSERPGRGAEQFF

d_gene: TRBD1
v_gene: TRBV28
j_gene: TRBJ1-5
CDR3aa: CASSSDRNYQPQHF

d_gene: TRBD1
v_gene: TRBV7-2
j_gene: TRBJ2-7
CDR3aa: CASSPRTGWYEQYF

d_gene: TRBD1
v_gene: TRBV11-2
j_gene: TRBJ1-1
CDR3aa: CASSLDGRTGNTEAFF

d_gene: NA
v_gene: TRBV25-1
j_gene: TRBJ1-2
CDR3aa: CASSEGGVYGYTF

d_gene: TRBD1
v_gene: TRBV5-4
j_gene: TRBJ2-7
CDR3aa: CASSLGTGGSYEQYF